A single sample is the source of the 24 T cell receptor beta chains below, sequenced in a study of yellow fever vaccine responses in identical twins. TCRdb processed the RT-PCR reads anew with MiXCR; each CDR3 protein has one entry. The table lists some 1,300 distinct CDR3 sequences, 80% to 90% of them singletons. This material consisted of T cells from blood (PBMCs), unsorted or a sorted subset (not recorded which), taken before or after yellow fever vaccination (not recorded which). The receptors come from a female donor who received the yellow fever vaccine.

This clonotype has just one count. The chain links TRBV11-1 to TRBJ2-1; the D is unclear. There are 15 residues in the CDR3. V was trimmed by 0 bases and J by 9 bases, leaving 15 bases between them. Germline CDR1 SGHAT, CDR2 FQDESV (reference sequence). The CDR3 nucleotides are TGTGCCAGCAGCTTAGCGCGATTAGGCAGGAGTGAGCAGTTCTTC. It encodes CASSLARLGRSEQFF.

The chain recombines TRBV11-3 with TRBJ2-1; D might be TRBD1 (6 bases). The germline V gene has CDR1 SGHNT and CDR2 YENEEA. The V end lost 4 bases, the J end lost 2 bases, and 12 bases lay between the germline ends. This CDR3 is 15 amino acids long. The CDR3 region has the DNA TGTGCCAGCAGCTCCACTGGACAGACCTACAATGAGCAGTTCTTC. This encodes CASSSTGQTYNEQFF.

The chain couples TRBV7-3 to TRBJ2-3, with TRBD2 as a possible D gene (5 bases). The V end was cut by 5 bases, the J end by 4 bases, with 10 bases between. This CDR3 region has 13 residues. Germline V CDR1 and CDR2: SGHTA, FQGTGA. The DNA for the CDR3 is TGTGCCAGCAGCCTGGGCGGGCCAGATACGCAGTATTTT. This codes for CASSLGGPDTQYF.

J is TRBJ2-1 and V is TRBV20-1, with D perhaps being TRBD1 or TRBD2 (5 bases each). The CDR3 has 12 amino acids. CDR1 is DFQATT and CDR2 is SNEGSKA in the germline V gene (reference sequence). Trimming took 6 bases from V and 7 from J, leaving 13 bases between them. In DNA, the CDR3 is TGCAGTGCCGATGGGACGTTGAATGAGCAGTTCTTC. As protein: CSADGTLNEQFF.

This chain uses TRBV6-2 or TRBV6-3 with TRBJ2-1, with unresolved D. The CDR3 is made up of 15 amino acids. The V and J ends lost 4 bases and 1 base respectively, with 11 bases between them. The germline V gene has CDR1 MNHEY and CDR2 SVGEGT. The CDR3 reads CASSFTDPSYNEQFF. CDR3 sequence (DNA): TGTGCCAGCAGTTTTACAGACCCTTCCTACAATGAGCAGTTCTTC.

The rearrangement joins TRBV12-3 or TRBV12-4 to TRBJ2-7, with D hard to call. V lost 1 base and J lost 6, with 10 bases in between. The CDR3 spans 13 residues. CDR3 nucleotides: TGTGCCAGCAGTTTAGACATCCTAGGCGAGCAGTACTTC. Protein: CASSLDILGEQYF.

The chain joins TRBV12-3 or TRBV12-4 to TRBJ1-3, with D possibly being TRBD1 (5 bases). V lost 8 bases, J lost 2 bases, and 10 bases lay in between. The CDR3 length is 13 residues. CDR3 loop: CASWDAAGNTIYF. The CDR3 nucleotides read TGTGCCAGCTGGGACGCGGCTGGAAACACCATATATTTT.

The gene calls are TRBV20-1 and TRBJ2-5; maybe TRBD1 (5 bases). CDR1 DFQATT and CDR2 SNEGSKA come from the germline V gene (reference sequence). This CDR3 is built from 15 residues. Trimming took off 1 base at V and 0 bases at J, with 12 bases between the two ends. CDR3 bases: TGCAGTGCTAGAGGGAACGCAGGGAACCAAGAGACCCAGTACTTC. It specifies CSARGNAGNQETQYF.

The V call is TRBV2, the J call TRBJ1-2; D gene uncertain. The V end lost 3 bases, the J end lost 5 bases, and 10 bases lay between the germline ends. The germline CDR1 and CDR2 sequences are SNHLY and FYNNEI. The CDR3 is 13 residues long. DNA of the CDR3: TGTGCCAGCAGTGAGGAGCCGCCGTATGGCTACACCTTC. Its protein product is CASSEEPPYGYTF.

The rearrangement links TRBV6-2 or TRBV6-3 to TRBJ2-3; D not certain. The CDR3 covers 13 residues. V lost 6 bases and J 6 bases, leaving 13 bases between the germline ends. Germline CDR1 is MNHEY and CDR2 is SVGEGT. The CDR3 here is CASSEAFRDTQYF. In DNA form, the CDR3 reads TGTGCCAGCAGCGAGGCCTTCCGGGATACGCAGTATTTT.

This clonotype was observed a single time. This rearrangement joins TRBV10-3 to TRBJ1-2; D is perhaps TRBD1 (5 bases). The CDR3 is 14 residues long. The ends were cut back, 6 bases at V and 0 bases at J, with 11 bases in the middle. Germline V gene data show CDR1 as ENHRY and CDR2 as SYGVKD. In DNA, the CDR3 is TGTGCCATCAGGACGGACAACTCTAACTATGGCTACACCTTC. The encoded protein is CAIRTDNSNYGYTF.

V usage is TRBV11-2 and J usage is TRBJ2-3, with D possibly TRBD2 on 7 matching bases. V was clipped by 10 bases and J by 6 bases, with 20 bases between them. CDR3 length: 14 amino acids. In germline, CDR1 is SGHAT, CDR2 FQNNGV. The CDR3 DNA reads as TGTGCCACCTCACTGGGGGGGGGCCGGGATACGCAGTATTTT. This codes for CATSLGGGRDTQYF.

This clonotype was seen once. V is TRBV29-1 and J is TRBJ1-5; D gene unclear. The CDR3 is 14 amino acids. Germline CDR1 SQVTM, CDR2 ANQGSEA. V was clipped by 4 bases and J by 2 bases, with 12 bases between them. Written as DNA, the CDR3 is TGCAGCGTTGTTTCAGATGGCGGCAATCAGCCCCAGCATTTT. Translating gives CSVVSDGGNQPQHF.

CDR3: CASSLAVSTDTQYF. In nucleotides, the CDR3 is TGTGCCAGCTCACTCGCAGTAAGCACAGATACGCAGTATTTT. The chain uses TRBV18 and TRBJ2-3; D not certain. Per the germline V gene, CDR1 is KGHSH and CDR2 is LQKENI. V was pared by 4 bases and J by 0 bases, with 8 bases between. The length of the CDR3 is 14 residues.

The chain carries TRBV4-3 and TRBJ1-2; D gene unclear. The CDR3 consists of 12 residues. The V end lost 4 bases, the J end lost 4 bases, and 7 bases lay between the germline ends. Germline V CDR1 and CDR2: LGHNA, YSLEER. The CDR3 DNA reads TGCGCCAGCAGCCGAGATGGCTATGGCTACACCTTC. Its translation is CASSRDGYGYTF.

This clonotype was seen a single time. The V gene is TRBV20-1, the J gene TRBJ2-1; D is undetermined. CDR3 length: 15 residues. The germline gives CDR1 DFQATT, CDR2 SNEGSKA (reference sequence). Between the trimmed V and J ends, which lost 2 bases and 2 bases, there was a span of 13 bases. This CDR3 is CSARTRGGAYNEQFF. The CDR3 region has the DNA TGCAGTGCTAGAACCAGAGGCGGAGCCTACAATGAGCAGTTCTTC.

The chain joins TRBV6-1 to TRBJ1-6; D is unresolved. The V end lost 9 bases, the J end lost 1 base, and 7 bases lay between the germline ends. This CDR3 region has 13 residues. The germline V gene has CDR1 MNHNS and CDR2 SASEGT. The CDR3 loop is CASGSSYNSPLHF. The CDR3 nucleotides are TGTGCCAGTGGGAGTTCCTATAATTCACCCCTCCACTTT.

For the CDR3, the DNA is TGTGCCATCAGTGATCTAGCGGGAAACGATGAGCAGTTCTTC. Its translation is CAISDLAGNDEQFF. The chain employs TRBV10-3 and TRBJ2-1; TRBD2 agrees at 9 bases. V shed 3 bases and J 8 bases; nucleotides not matched to a gene: 5. Germline CDR1 is ENHRY and CDR2 is SYGVKD. This CDR3 is 14 amino acids long.

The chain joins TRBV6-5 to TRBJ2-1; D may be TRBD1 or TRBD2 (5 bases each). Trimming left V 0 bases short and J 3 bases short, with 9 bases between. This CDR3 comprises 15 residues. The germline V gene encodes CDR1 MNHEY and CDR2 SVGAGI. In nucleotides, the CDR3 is TGTGCCAGCAGTTACTCTGGGACGAGCTACAATGAGCAGTTCTTC. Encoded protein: CASSYSGTSYNEQFF.

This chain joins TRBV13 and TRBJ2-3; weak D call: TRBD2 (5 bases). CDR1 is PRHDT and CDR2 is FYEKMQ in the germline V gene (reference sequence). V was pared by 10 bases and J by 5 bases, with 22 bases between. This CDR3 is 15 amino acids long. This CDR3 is CATLPSGAHGDTQYF. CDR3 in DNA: TGTGCCACCCTCCCGAGCGGAGCGCATGGAGATACGCAGTATTTT. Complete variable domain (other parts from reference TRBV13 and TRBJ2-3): AAGVIQSPRHLIKEKRETATLKCYPIPRHDTVYWYQQGPGQDPQFLISFYEKMQSDKGSIPDRFSAQQFSDYHSELNMSSLELGDSALYFCATLPSGAHGDTQYFGPGTRLTVL.

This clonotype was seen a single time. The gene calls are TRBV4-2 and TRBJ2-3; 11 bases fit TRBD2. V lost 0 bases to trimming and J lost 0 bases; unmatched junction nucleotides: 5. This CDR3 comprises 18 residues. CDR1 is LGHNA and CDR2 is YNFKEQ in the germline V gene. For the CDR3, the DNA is TGTGCCAGCAGCCAAGATTTACTAGCGGGGGCCAGCACAGATACGCAGTATTTT. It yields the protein CASSQDLLAGASTDTQYF.

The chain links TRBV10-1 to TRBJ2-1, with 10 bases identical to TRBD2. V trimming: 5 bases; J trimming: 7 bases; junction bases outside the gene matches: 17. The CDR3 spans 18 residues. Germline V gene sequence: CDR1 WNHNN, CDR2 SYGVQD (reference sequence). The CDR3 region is CASSPAAGGAGGRNEQFF. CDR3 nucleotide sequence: TGCGCCAGCAGTCCCGCCGCCGGGGGAGCGGGGGGGCGGAATGAGCAGTTCTTC.

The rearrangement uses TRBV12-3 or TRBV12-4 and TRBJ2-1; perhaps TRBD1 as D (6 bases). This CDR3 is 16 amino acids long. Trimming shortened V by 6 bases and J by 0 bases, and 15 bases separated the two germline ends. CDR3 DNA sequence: TGTGCCAGCAGAAAAGGGGGACGACACTCCTACAATGAGCAGTTCTTC. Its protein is CASRKGGRHSYNEQFF.

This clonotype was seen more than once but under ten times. The CDR3 DNA reads TGTGCCAGCAGTTACAACGCGTTTGGGGGAAGAGAGTCACCCCTCCACTTT. It specifies CASSYNAFGGRESPLHF. The V call is TRBV6-2 or TRBV6-3, the J call TRBJ1-6; D possibly corresponds to TRBD1 (5 bases). The CDR3 covers 17 residues. Trimming took 2 bases from V and 10 from J, leaving 21 bases between them. Germline V gene lookup returns CDR1 MNHEY and CDR2 SVGEGT.